The 27 T cell receptor beta chains listed next were all sequenced from one sample in a study of T cell responses to AZD1222 COVID-19 vaccine. This table comes from immunoSEQ multiplex PCR, and its TCRdb copy is limited to in-frame clones, with some not included. The profile covers fewer than 120,000 clones, with roughly 90% appearing a single time and 15% taken by the ten largest. Sequences were derived from peripheral blood, sampled 28 days after the second AZD1222 dose. The receptors were gathered from an adult who received the AZD1222 COVID-19 vaccine.

This chain uses TRBV10-1 with TRBJ2-2; 12 nucleotides agree with TRBD2. This CDR3 comprises 14 residues. CDR1 and CDR2 from the germline V gene are WNHNN and SYGVQD (reference sequence). The V segment lost 4 bases and the J segment 6 bases; nucleotides outside the gene matches: 0. CDR3 sequence: CASSGLAGAGELFF. The CDR3 coding sequence is TGCGCCAGCAGTGGACTAGCGGGAGCCGGGGAGCTGTTTTTT.

This clone appeared a single time. A read error may produce the germline difference seen at one junction end. This chain connects TRBV15 to TRBJ2-5; D gene uncertain. CDR3 length equals 15 residues. In germline, CDR1 is LNHNV, CDR2 YYDKDF (reference sequence). In DNA form, the CDR3 reads TGTGCCACCAGCGGGCCTGGACGTAACCAAGAGACCCGGGACTTC. This encodes CATSGPGRNQETRDF.

This rearrangement joins TRBV11-2 to TRBJ2-5; D unclear. Between the trimmed V and J ends, which lost 2 bases and 2 bases, there was a span of 3 bases. Germline V gene sequence: CDR1 SGHAT, CDR2 FQNNGV. The CDR3 has 12 amino acids. DNA of the CDR3: TGTGCCAGCAGCTTAACTCAAGAGACCCAGTACTTC. Translated, it gives CASSLTQETQYF.

CDR3 amino acids: CASRGDSNYGYTF. The CDR3 DNA sequence: TGTGCCAGCAGGGGGGACAGTAACTATGGCTACACCTTC. The rearrangement uses TRBV6-5 and TRBJ1-2, with TRBD1 matching 7 bases. Germline CDR1 reads MNHEY; CDR2 reads SVGAGI. There are 13 residues in the CDR3. J gave up 1 base and V 6 bases, and 2 bases lay outside the gene matches.

The chain is built from TRBV19 and TRBJ1-5; D might be TRBD1 (6 bases). The CDR3 totals 17 residues. Trimming cost V 5 bases and J 3 bases, with 20 bases left between them. CDR1 and CDR2 (germline): LNHDA, SQIVND (reference sequence). Written as DNA, the CDR3 is TGTGCCAGTAGTGGGGGGCTGGGCAGGGCTTACAATCAGCCCCAGCATTTT. This sequence encodes CASSGGLGRAYNQPQHF. Based on the CDR3 plus reference TRBV19 and TRBJ1-5, the full variable domain is DGGITQSPKYLFRKEGQNVTLSCEQNLNHDAMYWYRQDPGQGLRLIYYSQIVNDFQKGDIAEGYSVSREKKESFPLTVTSAQKNPTAFYLCASSGGLGRAYNQPQHFGDGTRLSIL.

The gene calls are TRBV7-3 and TRBJ1-1, with D perhaps matching TRBD1 (6 bases). CDR3 length equals 14 residues. The germline V gene has CDR1 SGHTA and CDR2 FQGTGA. The V and J ends lost 0 bases and 1 base respectively, with 6 bases between them. CDR3: CASSLTGANTEAFF. The CDR3 nucleotides are TGTGCCAGCAGCTTAACGGGGGCGAACACTGAAGCTTTCTTT.

The chain recombines TRBV11-3 with TRBJ1-5; 12 bases align to TRBD1. CDR1 is SGHNT and CDR2 is YENEEA in the germline V gene. J lost 0 bases, V lost 4 bases, and 13 bases had no gene match. The CDR3 is made up of 20 amino acids. The CDR3 region has the DNA TGTGCCAGCAGCTCCCCTGGGACAGGGGGCGTAAGGGGTAGCAATCAGCCCCAGCATTTT. It codes for CASSSPGTGGVRGSNQPQHF.

The J gene is TRBJ1-1, the V gene TRBV3-1 (or the pseudogene TRBV3-2), with 7 bases fitting TRBD1. V shed 2 bases, J shed 0 bases, and the junction held 9 bases outside the gene matches. The CDR3 runs to 17 residues. The germline gives CDR1 LGHDT, CDR2 YNNKEL (reference sequence). The CDR3 DNA is TGTGCCAGCAGCCAAATGAGCCAGGGGGGAATGAACACTGAAGCTTTCTTT. Its protein is CASSQMSQGGMNTEAFF.

The sample holds one count of this clone. V gene TRBV5-1 combines with J gene TRBJ2-3; tentative D call: TRBD2 (5 bases). V was pared by 5 bases and J by 0 bases, with 16 bases between. This CDR3 contains 16 residues. CDR1 is SGHRS, CDR2 YFSETQ, per germline. CDR3: CASRSGELGSTDTQYF. The DNA of the CDR3 is TGCGCCAGCAGATCCGGGGAACTGGGGAGCACAGATACGCAGTATTTT.

The CDR3 region has the DNA TGTGCCAGCAGCCAAGTTAGCGGGACCTTGGGGACCCAGTACTTC. Translation: CASSQVSGTLGTQYF. V is TRBV3-1 (or the pseudogene TRBV3-2) and J is TRBJ2-5; TRBD2 aligns across 8 bases. The CDR3 sequence is 15 residues long. Unmatched junction bases numbered 8, after V lost 1 base and J lost 7 bases. CDR1 LGHDT and CDR2 YNNKEL come from the germline V gene (reference sequence).

The CDR3 nucleotides are TGTGCCAGCAGTTATCAAGCGGGAGGGCCGAGGGGTTCCTACAATGAGCAGTTCTTC. Protein product: CASSYQAGGPRGSYNEQFF. The rearrangement links TRBV28 to TRBJ2-1; 10 bases match TRBD2. The CDR3 consists of 19 residues. The germline V gene has CDR1 MDHEN and CDR2 SYDVKM. V shed 4 bases, J shed 1 base, and the junction held 13 bases outside the gene matches. Looking up the rest from reference TRBV28 and TRBJ2-1 gives the full variable domain: DVKVTQSSRYLVKRTGEKVFLECVQDMDHENMFWYRQDPGLGLRLIYFSYDVKMKEKGDIPEGYSVSREKKERFSLILESASTNQTSMYLCASSYQAGGPRGSYNEQFFGPGTRLTVL.

This clone appeared a few times. CDR3 DNA: TGTGCCAGCAGCTTACGACAGGGGAACACTGAAGCTTTCTTT. Translated, it gives CASSLRQGNTEAFF. The chain employs TRBV7-9 and TRBJ1-1, with TRBD1 matching over 7 bases. The CDR3 length is 14 residues. The V gene end was trimmed by 2 bases and the J gene end by 1 base; junction bases not matched to a gene: 1. Germline lookup yields CDR1 SEHNR and CDR2 FQNEAQ (reference sequence).

The rearrangement joins TRBV29-1 to TRBJ2-3; 8 bases line up with TRBD1. The CDR3 contains 15 residues. Germline V lookup: CDR1 SQVTM, CDR2 ANQGSEA. The trim removed 4 bases at V and 3 bases at J, leaving 9 bases unmatched. The CDR3 reads CSVGRGTGGTDTQYF. CDR3 sequence (DNA): TGCAGCGTTGGCCGGGGAACAGGGGGAACAGATACGCAGTATTTT.

The gene calls are TRBV19 and TRBJ2-1; the match to TRBD2 covers 12 bases. The CDR3 loop spans 15 amino acids. The V and J ends lost 2 bases and 9 bases, in that order; junction bases with no gene match: 5. In germline, CDR1 is LNHDA, CDR2 SQIVND (reference sequence). The CDR3 DNA is TGTGCCAGTAGTATACTAGCGGGAGGGCCTGGTGAGCAGTTCTTC. This encodes CASSILAGGPGEQFF.

V and J are TRBV27 and TRBJ2-1; the match to TRBD1 covers 7 bases. V shed 7 bases and J 5 bases; nucleotides not matched to a gene: 2. The CDR3 is made up of 12 amino acids. In germline, CDR1 is MNHEY, CDR2 SMNVEV (reference sequence). CDR3: CASTGQNNEQFF. The CDR3 nucleotides read TGTGCCAGCACGGGACAGAACAATGAGCAGTTCTTC.

The J gene is TRBJ2-1, the V gene TRBV6-1, with TRBD1 identical over 8 bases. The CDR3 length is 15 residues. V shed 0 bases, J shed 6 bases, and the junction held 4 bases outside the gene matches. Germline assignment: CDR1 MNHNS and CDR2 SASEGT. The CDR3 DNA sequence: TGTGCCAGCAGTGAAGCGCTACAGGGGGGCAATGAGCAGTTCTTC. It codes for CASSEALQGGNEQFF.

The chain links TRBV7-8 to TRBJ1-3, with 7 bases matching TRBD1. The CDR3 spans 16 residues. Unmatched junction bases numbered 6, after V lost 0 bases and J lost 4 bases. CDR1 SGHVS and CDR2 FQNEAQ come from the germline V gene. CDR3 sequence: CASSLANRGDGNTIYF. DNA for the CDR3: TGTGCCAGCAGCTTAGCGAACAGGGGTGACGGAAACACCATATATTTT.

J is TRBJ2-7 and V is TRBV6-1; weak D call: TRBD1 (5 bases). V gave up 2 bases and J gave up 2 bases, with 13 bases separating them. Germline V gene lookup returns CDR1 MNHNS and CDR2 SASEGT. The CDR3 is made up of 15 amino acids. The DNA for the CDR3 is TGTGCCAGCAGTGAAAGACAGTACCTTACCTACGAGCAGTACTTC. The encoded protein is CASSERQYLTYEQYF.

The rearrangement links TRBV9 to TRBJ2-6; perhaps TRBD2 as D (6 bases). The germline V and J ends were trimmed by 3 bases and 4 bases, with 17 bases remaining between them. The CDR3 sequence is 17 residues long. Per germline, CDR1 SGDLS and CDR2 YYNGEE. CDR3 sequence reads: CASSAGLAGTGANVLTF. DNA for the CDR3: TGTGCCAGCAGCGCAGGGCTGGCGGGAACCGGGGCCAACGTCCTGACTTTC.

The chain uses TRBV23-1 and TRBJ1-2; D is uncertain. TRBV23-1 is filed as an ORF, its function uncertain. This CDR3 region has 14 residues. The germline V and J ends were trimmed by 8 bases and 0 bases, with 13 bases remaining between them. The CDR3: CASGKDGTNYGYTF. The CDR3 DNA follows: TGCGCCAGCGGTAAGGACGGAACTAACTATGGCTACACCTTC.

The CDR3, as DNA: TGCGCCAGCAGCAGGGATGGACCGGGACTTCAAGAGACCCAGTACTTC. Amino acids: CASSRDGPGLQETQYF. The V call is TRBV5-1, the J call TRBJ2-5, with D perhaps TRBD2 (6 bases). V lost 4 bases and J lost 2, with 18 bases in between. Germline V lookup: CDR1 SGHRS, CDR2 YFSETQ. This CDR3 has 16 amino acids.

V gene TRBV6-5 combines with J gene TRBJ1-5; D may be TRBD1 (5 bases). The CDR3 has 14 residues. Trimming took 8 bases from V and 6 from J, leaving 17 bases between them. Germline V lookup: CDR1 MNHEY, CDR2 SVGAGI. CDR3 residues: CASGWEGETQPQHF. The CDR3 nucleotides read TGTGCCAGCGGTTGGGAAGGGGAAACTCAGCCCCAGCATTTT.

The V call is TRBV7-9, the J call TRBJ2-7; 10 bases are a match to TRBD2. The V and J ends lost 4 bases and 2 bases, in that order; junction bases with no gene match: 2. The germline V gene has CDR1 SEHNR and CDR2 FQNEAQ (reference sequence). The CDR3 has 14 amino acids. CDR3 protein: CASSYLAGAYEQYF. The CDR3 DNA reads TGTGCCAGCAGCTACCTAGCGGGGGCCTACGAGCAGTACTTC.

This chain connects TRBV29-1 to TRBJ1-3, with TRBD1 as a possible D gene (5 bases). This CDR3 comprises 12 residues. Trimming left V 4 bases short and J 5 bases short, with 9 bases between. Germline lookup yields CDR1 SQVTM and CDR2 ANQGSEA. The CDR3, as DNA: TGCAGCGTTGCAGGGCTCCGAAACACCATATATTTT. This encodes CSVAGLRNTIYF.

The chain combines TRBV28 with TRBJ1-2; TRBD1 agrees at 9 bases. V lost 3 bases and J lost 7; bases outside the gene matches: 9. The CDR3 sequence is 15 residues long. The germline V gene has CDR1 MDHEN and CDR2 SYDVKM. CDR3 DNA: TGTGCCAGCAGTTTGGCCTCGGACAGGGGTGCTGGCTACACCTTC. It translates to CASSLASDRGAGYTF.

The gene calls are TRBV19 and TRBJ2-7; a weak D match, TRBD1 (6 bases). Germline-derived CDR1 and CDR2 are LNHDA and SQIVND (reference sequence). The CDR3 consists of 15 residues. Deletions cut 5 bases from V and 2 bases from J, with 16 bases between. The CDR3 loop is CASSAGQSVAYEQYF. The CDR3 DNA is TGTGCCAGTAGTGCCGGACAGTCTGTAGCCTACGAGCAGTACTTC.

The V call is TRBV19, the J call TRBJ2-7; 7 bases fit TRBD1. The CDR3 has 13 amino acids. Germline V lookup: CDR1 LNHDA, CDR2 SQIVND (reference sequence). The V segment lost 6 bases and the J segment 4 bases; nucleotides outside the gene matches: 6. CDR3 bases: TGTGCCAGTAGGCCGACAGGGAATTACGAGCAGTACTTC. Translated, it gives CASRPTGNYEQYF. The full variable domain, with the rest looked up from reference TRBV19 and TRBJ2-7, is DGGITQSPKYLFRKEGQNVTLSCEQNLNHDAMYWYRQDPGQGLRLIYYSQIVNDFQKGDIAEGYSVSREKKESFPLTVTSAQKNPTAFYLCASRPTGNYEQYFGPGTRLTVT.